The 21 T cell receptor beta chains presented below share a single source sample, sequenced in a study of T cells in Graves' hyperthyroidism and ophthalmopathy (dated by TCRdb to between 2018 and 2020). Libraries came from multiplex PCR. Reads for this sample came from an Illumina HiSeq 2000. TCR beta CDR3 regions were amplified from RNA transcripts. The TCR CDR3 was subjected to a first round of RT-PCR using the HTBI primer set and the Qiagen OneStep RT-PCR kit. TCRdb applied fastp at Q25 and MiXCR to the public reads, then kept only in-frame beta chains. A single entry per CDR3 protein holds the most common genes and DNA from its merged rows. Here the sample has 200,000 to 250,000 distinct CDR3 sequences; about 18% occur a single time. The leading ten clones occupy around 43% of the sample. The sequencing sample was made of blood. The receptors were sampled from a middle-aged man with Graves' hyperthyroidism.

The table lists this clonotype with many counts. The chain has TRBV13 and TRBJ2-7; either TRBD1 or TRBD2 may fit D (6 bases each). CDR1 is PRHDT, CDR2 FYEKMQ, per germline (reference sequence). Trimming took 5 bases from V and 6 from J, leaving 20 bases between them. This CDR3 spans 15 amino acids. CDR3 bases: TGTGCCAGCAGCGCCGGGACATCGCTAGCGAGCGAGCAGTACTTC. Translated, it gives CASSAGTSLASEQYF.

This clonotype was seen a few times. This rearrangement joins TRBV18 to TRBJ1-1; D is ambiguous. The CDR3 is made up of 16 amino acids. V was trimmed by 4 bases and J by 0 bases, leaving 15 bases between them. Per the germline V gene, CDR1 is KGHSH and CDR2 is LQKENI. The CDR3 reads CASSRDEVALNTEAFF. The CDR3 DNA is TGTGCCAGCTCACGGGATGAGGTTGCTCTGAACACTGAAGCTTTCTTT.

This clonotype was counted ten times or more. V gene TRBV15 combines with J gene TRBJ2-1; TRBD2 matches 7 bases. J gave up 12 bases and V 4 bases, and 6 bases lay outside the gene matches. In germline, CDR1 is LNHNV, CDR2 YYDKDF (reference sequence). CDR3 size: 12 residues. CDR3 sequence (DNA): TGTGCCACCAGCATGGCCCGGGGGGTGCAGTTCTTC. As protein: CATSMARGVQFF.

This chain joins TRBV7-6 and TRBJ1-5; the D is unclear. Germline V gene data show CDR1 as SGHVS and CDR2 as FNYEAQ. V was shortened by 1 base and J by 3 bases, with 13 bases between the two germline ends. The CDR3 spans 16 residues. This CDR3 is CASSLGSGWFNQPQHF. CDR3 coding DNA: TGTGCCAGCAGCTTAGGTTCAGGTTGGTTCAATCAGCCCCAGCATTTT.

This clonotype was observed many times. The gene calls are TRBV28 and TRBJ2-7; 8 bases agree with TRBD1. This CDR3 is 14 amino acids long. Germline values: CDR1 MDHEN, CDR2 SYDVKM. The trim removed 10 bases at V and 3 bases at J, leaving 11 bases unmatched. The CDR3 coding sequence is TGTGCCACCATATCCGGGACAGGACGCTACGAGCAGTACTTC. It yields the protein CATISGTGRYEQYF.

This clonotype was seen a handful of times. The chain employs TRBV6-2 or TRBV6-3 and TRBJ2-7, with a weak D call TRBD2 (7 bases). Per germline, CDR1 MNHEY and CDR2 SVGEGT. The CDR3 is made up of 13 amino acids. V was shortened by 6 bases and J by 5 bases, with 14 bases between the two germline ends. The CDR3 region has the DNA TGTGCCAGCAGACGGGGGGCCTTGGACGAGCAGTACTTC. It codes for CASRRGALDEQYF.

The chain carries TRBV9 and TRBJ2-2, with TRBD2 identical over 12 bases. Germline trimming cut 0 bases from V and 6 bases from J; bases unmatched to any gene: 9. In germline, CDR1 is SGDLS, CDR2 YYNGEE. This CDR3 region has 18 residues. CDR3 sequence: CASSVGTSGVLSSGELFF. CDR3 nucleotide sequence: TGTGCCAGCAGCGTAGGGACTAGCGGGGTTTTGAGTTCCGGGGAGCTGTTTTTT.

A remark on this clonotype: Given a much more abundant clone one base away, this may be a read error. The rearrangement links TRBV5-1 to TRBJ1-4; TRBD1 aligns across 7 bases. CDR1 is SGHRS, CDR2 YFSETQ, per germline. The CDR3 runs 14 residues. The CDR3 here is CAGSLGQKNEKLFF. CDR3 nucleotide sequence: TGCGCCGGCAGCTTGGGACAGAAAAATGAAAAACTGTTTTTT.

The chain employs TRBV27 and TRBJ2-7, with 10 bases aligning to TRBD1. The CDR3 extends over 17 amino acids. CDR1 is MNHEY and CDR2 is SMNVEV in the germline V gene (reference sequence). Trimming cost V 2 bases and J 1 base; bases outside gene matches: 8. The CDR3 coding sequence is TGTGCCAGCAGTTTACGGACAGGGGGATGGGAATCCTACGAGCAGTACTTC. Its translation: CASSLRTGGWESYEQYF.

The sample holds a few counts of this clonotype. This chain joins TRBV6-2 or TRBV6-3 and TRBJ1-6; TRBD1 might be the D (6 bases). Germline V CDR1 and CDR2: MNHEY, SVGEGT. The CDR3 has 13 residues. V dropped 11 bases and J dropped 10 bases, with 18 bases sitting between them. CDR3: CAAGVQGPSPLHF. CDR3 DNA: TGTGCCGCGGGCGTACAGGGACCATCACCCCTCCACTTT.

V usage is TRBV6-2 or TRBV6-3 and J usage is TRBJ2-1; tentatively, D is TRBD1 (5 bases). The CDR3 extends over 14 amino acids. The germline gives CDR1 MNHEY, CDR2 SVGEGT. Trimming pared 6 bases from V and 6 bases from J, leaving 15 bases between. The CDR3 nucleotides read TGTGCCAGCAGAAGAAATCAGGGTTTCAATGAGCAGTTCTTC. Amino acid sequence: CASRRNQGFNEQFF.

This clonotype has a count of ten or more. The gene calls are TRBV7-2 and TRBJ2-1, with a tentative D call TRBD1 (5 bases). This CDR3 has 13 amino acids. V gave up 3 bases and J gave up 8 bases, with 11 bases separating them. CDR1 SGHTA and CDR2 FQGNSA come from the germline V gene. CDR3 sequence: CASSFVRGYEQFF. The CDR3 DNA sequence: TGTGCCAGCAGCTTTGTTAGGGGCTATGAGCAGTTCTTC. The entire variable domain, with the rest obtained from reference TRBV7-2 and TRBJ2-1, is as follows: GAGVSQSPSNKVTEKGKDVELRCDPISGHTALYWYRQSLGQGLEFLIYFQGNSAPDKSGLPSDRFSAERTGGSVSTLTIQRTQQEDSAVYLCASSFVRGYEQFFGPGTRLTVL.

This clonotype was detected ten times or more. The chain is built from TRBV28 and TRBJ2-3; either TRBD1 or TRBD2 may supply D (7 bases each). Trimming removed 4 bases from V and 0 bases from J, with 17 bases in between. Germline V gene data show CDR1 as MDHEN and CDR2 as SYDVKM. This CDR3 is 17 amino acids long. In DNA, the CDR3 is TGTGCCAGCAGTTGGGGAGGGGACAGAACTAGCACAGATACGCAGTATTTT. Its translation: CASSWGGDRTSTDTQYF.

Turning to this clonotype: This could be a read error, since a much larger clone is one nucleotide away. This likely comes from a read error, as the CDR3 has no conserved phenylalanine or tryptophan at its end. The chain employs TRBV28 and TRBJ1-2; 9 positions match TRBD1. The ends lost 3 bases at V and 6 bases at J; junction bases unmatched: 8. Germline CDR1 reads MDHEN; CDR2 reads SYDVKM. The CDR3 has 15 residues. CDR3 sequence reads: CASSFDYRGLDGYTL. CDR3 DNA: TGTGCCAGCAGTTTCGACTACAGGGGGCTCGATGGCTACACCCTC.

This clonotype came up many times. The chain joins TRBV12-3 or TRBV12-4 to TRBJ2-3; TRBD2 aligns across 12 bases. V lost 5 bases and J lost 2; bases outside the gene matches: 11. This CDR3 spans 18 amino acids. The CDR3: CASSPGLAGFLDTDTQYF. The CDR3 DNA reads as TGTGCCAGCAGTCCAGGACTAGCGGGGTTTTTGGACACAGATACGCAGTATTTT.

This clonotype was counted ten times or more. V usage is TRBV6-2 or TRBV6-3 and J usage is TRBJ1-5; tentative D call: TRBD1 (5 bases). Deletions cut 1 base from V and 4 bases from J, with 17 bases between. CDR1 and CDR2 (germline): MNHEY, SVGEGT. The CDR3 sequence is 17 residues long. CDR3 in amino acids: CASSYLGPRAGNQPQHF. In DNA form, the CDR3 reads TGTGCCAGCAGTTACTTGGGGCCCAGGGCAGGGAATCAGCCCCAGCATTTT.

This clonotype was seen ten or more times. The chain is built from TRBV10-2 and TRBJ1-2, with D tentatively TRBD1 (5 bases). CDR3 length equals 14 residues. The V gene lost 2 bases and the J gene lost 3 bases, with 10 bases spanning the gap. Germline CDR1 WSHSY, CDR2 SAAADI. Here the CDR3 reads CASSENRGYYGYTF. DNA of the CDR3: TGCGCCAGCAGTGAGAACCGGGGGTACTATGGCTACACCTTC.

This clonotype was detected ten times or more. V is TRBV29-1 and J is TRBJ1-1, with D maybe TRBD1 (6 bases). Germline values: CDR1 SQVTM, CDR2 ANQGSEA. This CDR3 region has 11 residues. With 1 base removed from V and 8 bases from J, the gap between germline ends came to 8 bases. The CDR3 here is CSVEGGAEAFF. CDR3 nucleotide sequence: TGCAGCGTTGAAGGGGGGGCGGAAGCTTTCTTT.

This clonotype was seen at least ten times. The chain is built from TRBV3-1 and TRBJ2-2, with D uncertain. The germline V gene encodes CDR1 LGHDT and CDR2 YNNKEL (reference sequence). This CDR3 comprises 16 residues. Trimming took 3 bases from V and 3 from J, leaving 14 bases between them. This CDR3 reads CASSHLQLRDTGELFF. The CDR3 DNA sequence: TGTGCCAGCAGCCACCTCCAGCTCCGTGACACCGGGGAGCTGTTTTTT.

The sample holds many counts of this clonotype. The chain employs TRBV18 and TRBJ1-2; 8 bases align to TRBD1. CDR1 KGHSH and CDR2 LQKENI come from the germline V gene. J lost 4 bases, V lost 2 bases, and 0 bases had no gene match. This CDR3 is built from 13 residues. CDR3 sequence reads: CASSPDRGYGYTF. DNA for the CDR3: TGTGCCAGCTCACCAGACAGGGGCTATGGCTACACCTTC.

The rearrangement uses TRBV9 and TRBJ1-1; 12 bases match TRBD1. With V trimmed by 0 bases and J by 1 base, 13 bases remained unmatched. Germline CDR1 reads SGDLS; CDR2 reads YYNGEE. The CDR3 covers 20 residues. CDR3 nucleotide sequence: TGTGCCAGCAGCGTAGGGGATCCGGGACAGGGGGCTTCTGGGAACACTGAAGCTTTCTTT. Its translation: CASSVGDPGQGASGNTEAFF.